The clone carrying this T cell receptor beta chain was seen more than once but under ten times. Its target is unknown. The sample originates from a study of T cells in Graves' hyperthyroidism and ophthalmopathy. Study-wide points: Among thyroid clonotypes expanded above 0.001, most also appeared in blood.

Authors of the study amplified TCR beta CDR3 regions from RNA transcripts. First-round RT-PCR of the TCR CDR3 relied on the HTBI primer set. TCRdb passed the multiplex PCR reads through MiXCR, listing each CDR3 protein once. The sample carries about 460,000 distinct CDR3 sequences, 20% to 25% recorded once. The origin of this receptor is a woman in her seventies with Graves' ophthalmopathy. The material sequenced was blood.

The CDR3 nucleotides read TGCGCCAGCAGCCTTAGCAGGAGGGGGGATGAGCAGTTCTTC. Protein product: CASSLSRRGDEQFF. The chain employs TRBV4-3 and TRBJ2-1; D is possibly TRBD1 or TRBD2 (6 bases each). The germline V gene encodes CDR1 LGHNA and CDR2 YSLEER. Trimming stripped 4 bases from V and 8 bases from J, with 15 bases between. The CDR3 consists of 14 residues.